The 12 T cell receptor beta chains listed next were all sequenced from one sample in a study of CD8 T cells in ankylosing spondylitis. Study-level findings and limits: Blood of patients with ankylosing spondylitis appeared to be characterized by a TCR beta motif of eight highly homologous variants.

TCRdb called the 5' RACE reads again in MiXCR, with one record for every CDR3 protein. The profile covers 700,000 to 1,000,000 distinct CDR3 sequences, with 10% to 15% appearing a single time and roughly 0.51% taken by the ten largest. Their recognized antigens are unknown. Sequencing was performed on blood, either unsorted or a sorted T cell fraction (not recorded which). These receptors originate from a male donor with ankylosing spondylitis.

The rearrangement links TRBV6-1 to TRBJ1-2, with D possibly matching TRBD1 (6 bases). The length of the CDR3 is 15 residues. CDR1 is MNHNS, CDR2 SASEGT, per germline. V gave up 6 bases and J gave up 8 bases, with 22 bases separating them. The CDR3 sequence: CASRGGTLTSNGYTF. The DNA for the CDR3 is TGTGCCAGCAGGGGAGGGACACTAACTAGCAACGGCTACACCTTC.

This clonotype showed up many times. V is TRBV2 and J is TRBJ1-5; D is unclear. Trimming pared 4 bases from V and 5 bases from J, leaving 12 bases between. CDR3 length: 14 amino acids. Germline V gene sequence: CDR1 SNHLY, CDR2 FYNNEI. The CDR3 loop reads CASSVVRGDQPQHF. DNA of the CDR3: TGTGCCAGCAGTGTTGTCCGGGGTGATCAGCCCCAGCATTTT. The full variable domain, completed using reference TRBV2 and TRBJ1-5, is EPEVTQTPSHQVTQMGQEVILRCVPISNHLYFYWYRQILGQKVEFLVSFYNNEISEKSEIFDDQFSVERPDGSNFTLKIRSTKLEDSAMYFCASSVVRGDQPQHFGDGTRLSIL.

This clonotype showed up just a few times. The V and J genes are TRBV7-9 and TRBJ2-1; 11 bases match TRBD2. J lost 16 bases, V lost 5 bases, and 7 bases had no gene match. CDR1 SEHNR and CDR2 FQNEAQ come from the germline V gene (reference sequence). This CDR3 is built from 12 residues. In nucleotides, the CDR3 is TGTGCCAGCAGCAAAGCGACTAGCGGGGTATTCTTC. Protein product: CASSKATSGVFF. Full variable domain (missing parts from reference TRBV7-9 and TRBJ2-1): DTGVSQNPRHKITKRGQNVTFRCDPISEHNRLYWYRQTLGQGPEFLTYFQNEAQLEKSRLLSDRFSAERPKGSFSTLEIQRTEQGDSAMYLCASSKATSGVFFGPGTRLTVL.

This clonotype was counted ten times or more. The gene calls are TRBV29-1 and TRBJ2-1; 7 bases are a match to TRBD1. With 4 bases clipped from V and 2 bases from J, the junction kept 2 bases outside the gene matches. Germline V CDR1 and CDR2: SQVTM, ANQGSEA. This CDR3 spans 13 amino acids. The DNA of the CDR3 is TGCAGCGTTGGGGGACAGACCTACAATGAGCAGTTCTTC. Protein sequence: CSVGGQTYNEQFF.

This clonotype was detected a few times. This chain joins TRBV7-9 and TRBJ1-1; D is uncertain. This CDR3 region has 13 residues. Germline V gives CDR1 SEHNR, CDR2 FQNEAQ (reference sequence). V lost 5 bases and J lost 10, with 17 bases in between. In nucleotides, the CDR3 is TGTGCCAGCAGCCTCCGGACCTTAACCGGAGCTTTCTTT. Translating it yields CASSLRTLTGAFF.

In its sample, this clonotype was seen many times. V is TRBV4-1 and J is TRBJ2-1; 13 bases line up with TRBD2. V lost 1 base and J lost 7; bases outside the gene matches: 1. CDR1 and CDR2 from the germline V gene are MGHRA and YSYEKL. CDR3 length: 15 amino acids. CDR3 coding DNA: TGCGCCAGCAGCCAAGGGACTAGCGGGAGAAATGAGCAGTTCTTC. Protein product: CASSQGTSGRNEQFF.

This chain joins TRBV11-1 and TRBJ2-3; possibly TRBD2 for D (6 bases). Between the trimmed V and J ends, which lost 4 bases and 5 bases, there was a span of 16 bases. Germline V lookup: CDR1 SGHAT, CDR2 FQDESV (reference sequence). The CDR3 has 15 residues. Here the CDR3 reads CASSWPSGGEDTQYF. CDR3 sequence (DNA): TGTGCCAGCAGCTGGCCCTCCGGAGGGGAAGATACGCAGTATTTT.

V gene TRBV4-1 combines with J gene TRBJ1-5; no reliable D call. The CDR3 covers 18 residues. The V and J ends lost 4 bases and 0 bases respectively, with 19 bases between them. Germline values: CDR1 MGHRA, CDR2 YSYEKL. The CDR3 loop is CASSPRILRVDSNQPQHF. For the CDR3, the DNA is TGCGCCAGCAGCCCTCGAATCTTGCGCGTCGATAGCAATCAGCCCCAGCATTTT.

The chain couples TRBV20-1 to TRBJ2-1; D is undetermined. V was cut by 0 bases and J by 7 bases, with 13 bases left in between. Germline CDR1 DFQATT, CDR2 SNEGSKA (reference sequence). This CDR3 contains 14 residues. CDR3 DNA sequence: TGCAGTGCTAGAGATCAAATGCCCGGGAATGAGCAGTTCTTC. Translation gives CSARDQMPGNEQFF.

The gene calls are TRBV15 and TRBJ1-4; no clear D gene. The germline CDR1 and CDR2 sequences are LNHNV and YYDKDF (reference sequence). V was trimmed by 0 bases and J by 5 bases, leaving 13 bases between them. This CDR3 has 16 residues. The CDR3 loop is CATSRELGVTNEKLFF. In DNA form, the CDR3 reads TGTGCCACCAGCAGAGAGTTGGGCGTTACCAATGAAAAACTGTTTTTT.

This clonotype was counted between two and nine times. The chain is built from TRBV10-3 and TRBJ2-7, with 7 bases fitting TRBD1. The CDR3 length is 17 residues. The trim removed 0 bases at V and 3 bases at J, leaving 11 bases unmatched. Germline V gene lookup returns CDR1 ENHRY and CDR2 SYGVKD. The CDR3 is CAISESPRVAGGYEQYF. In nucleotides, the CDR3 is TGTGCCATCAGTGAGTCCCCGAGGGTTGCAGGGGGCTACGAGCAGTACTTC.

V is TRBV4-1 and J is TRBJ2-1, with 10 bases identical to TRBD2. Germline V gives CDR1 MGHRA, CDR2 YSYEKL. CDR3 length: 13 residues. With V trimmed by 6 bases and J by 8 bases, 4 bases remained unmatched. In DNA form, the CDR3 reads TGCGCCAGCAGAGCGGGAGGGCGCGATGAGCAGTTCTTC. Translated: CASRAGGRDEQFF.